The 20 T cell receptor beta chains given below trace back to one sample, sequenced in a study of CDR3 diversity in severe acne. TCRdb fed the PCR reads into MiXCR, producing one record per CDR3 protein. Here the sample spans tens of thousands of distinct CDR3 sequences, around 53% being singletons. Sequencing was carried out using blood. The receptors derive from a male donor in good health, without acne.

V usage is TRBV2 and J usage is TRBJ2-7; TRBD1 agrees at 11 bases. Germline CDR1 is SNHLY and CDR2 is FYNNEI. The CDR3 totals 14 residues. J was trimmed by 2 bases and V by 7 bases; bases with no gene match: 4. CDR3 amino acids: CASTGQGATYEQYF. CDR3 nucleotides: TGTGCCAGCACTGGACAGGGGGCCACCTACGAGCAGTACTTC.

This clonotype showed up many times. J is TRBJ1-1 and V is TRBV2, with a tentative D call TRBD1 (6 bases). V was cut by 2 bases and J by 8 bases, with 18 bases left in between. Germline V gene sequence: CDR1 SNHLY, CDR2 FYNNEI. The CDR3 is 15 residues long. CDR3 protein: CASSELSTRGQEAFF. The CDR3, as DNA: TGTGCCAGCAGTGAACTATCAACCCGAGGACAGGAAGCTTTCTTT.

The rearrangement uses TRBV10-3 and TRBJ2-7; 11 bases fit TRBD1. The ends lost 4 bases at V and 0 bases at J; junction bases unmatched: 5. Germline CDR1 reads ENHRY; CDR2 reads SYGVKD. The CDR3 runs to 16 residues. The CDR3, as DNA: TGTGCCATCAGTGGCCCCGGGACAGGGGGCTCCTACGAGCAGTACTTC. Protein sequence: CAISGPGTGGSYEQYF.

This clonotype occurred once. The germline gene is not matched at one end of the junction; a read error may be the cause. V is TRBV5-1 and J is TRBJ2-7; D ambiguous. CDR1 and CDR2 from the germline V gene are SGHRS and YFSETQ. The CDR3 totals 14 residues. CDR3 nucleotides: TGTGCCAGCAGCCCCCGGACCGGATTTAGGGAGCAGTACTTC. Amino acids: CASSPRTGFREQYF.

This clonotype was picked up many times. This chain links TRBV30 with TRBJ1-2; unclear D gene. CDR1 is GTSNPN and CDR2 is SVGIG in the germline V gene (reference sequence). CDR3 size: 14 residues. V shed 4 bases and J shed 2 bases, with 14 bases lying between them. CDR3 in DNA: TGTGCCTGGACTCTCGGCAGGAGAAACTATGGCTACACCTTC. Translated, it gives CAWTLGRRNYGYTF.

This clonotype was picked up many times. The chain combines TRBV11-2 with TRBJ2-2, with 10 positions matching TRBD2. Germline assignment: CDR1 SGHAT and CDR2 FQNNGV. The trim removed 3 bases at V and 4 bases at J, leaving 5 bases unmatched. This CDR3 is built from 16 residues. The CDR3 DNA reads TGTGCCAGCAGCTTTGAGCGGGAGGGCTTCACCGGGGAGCTGTTTTTT. It specifies CASSFEREGFTGELFF.

The V call is TRBV27, the J call TRBJ2-7; 7 bases fit TRBD2. CDR1 is MNHEY, CDR2 SMNVEV, per germline (reference sequence). The CDR3 totals 13 residues. The J segment lost 5 bases and the V segment lost 5 bases, leaving 6 bases of the junction unmatched. CDR3 sequence: CASSAGAINEQYF. The CDR3 DNA is TGTGCCAGCAGTGCGGGAGCTATAAACGAGCAGTACTTC.

This clonotype was picked up many times. This rearrangement joins TRBV6-5 to TRBJ2-7, with 8 bases lining up with TRBD1. The germline gives CDR1 MNHEY, CDR2 SVGAGI. Trimming removed 2 bases from V and 2 bases from J; junction bases left unmatched: 5. The CDR3 loop spans 15 amino acids. The CDR3: CASSYGEDRAYEQYF. Written as DNA, the CDR3 is TGTGCCAGCAGTTACGGAGAGGACAGGGCCTACGAGCAGTACTTC.

The chain employs TRBV28 and TRBJ1-1, with D perhaps TRBD1 (6 bases). The CDR3 spans 17 residues. From germline, CDR1 is MDHEN and CDR2 SYDVKM. The germline V and J ends were trimmed by 6 bases and 13 bases, with 33 bases remaining between them. The CDR3 loop reads CASSHSRGPKRNTEGFF. DNA for the CDR3: TGTGCCAGCAGCCATAGCAGGGGCCCCAAGCGGAACACTGAGGGTTTCTTT.

V gene TRBV4-2 combines with J gene TRBJ2-7; 9 bases align to TRBD2. The CDR3 loop spans 13 amino acids. The junction had 0 bases not matched to a gene; V was cut back by 4 bases and J by 2 bases. CDR1 and CDR2 (germline): LGHNA, YNFKEQ. CDR3 sequence reads: CASSRTSAYEQYF. CDR3 bases: TGTGCCAGCAGCCGGACTAGCGCCTACGAGCAGTACTTC.

Of note for this clonotype: A much larger clone lies one base from this, so it may be a read error. V and J are TRBV10-3 and TRBJ1-5; no definite D call. The CDR3 sequence is 10 residues long. Germline V CDR1 and CDR2: ENHRY, SYGVKD. V shed 10 bases and J shed 11 bases, with 12 bases lying between them. The CDR3 protein is CATIEGAQHF. The DNA of the CDR3 is TGTGCCACCATTGAGGGAGCCCAGCATTTT.

This chain connects TRBV9 to TRBJ1-1; perhaps TRBD1 as D (5 bases). CDR3 size: 14 residues. Between the trimmed V and J ends, which lost 6 bases and 5 bases, there was a span of 17 bases. CDR1 is SGDLS and CDR2 is YYNGEE in the germline V gene. This chain's CDR3 is CASNRGAGWTEAFF. CDR3 bases: TGTGCCAGCAATAGGGGCGCGGGATGGACTGAAGCTTTCTTT.

In its sample, this clonotype was seen many times. J is TRBJ1-1 and V is TRBV7-9, with 9 bases fitting TRBD1. Germline V gives CDR1 SEHNR, CDR2 FQNEAQ (reference sequence). The V gene end was trimmed by 5 bases and the J gene end by 5 bases; junction bases not matched to a gene: 6. This CDR3 is built from 14 residues. The CDR3 sequence is CASSLQGARTEAFF. Written as DNA, the CDR3 is TGTGCCAGCAGCCTACAGGGGGCGAGGACTGAAGCTTTCTTT.

The chain recombines TRBV9 with TRBJ2-7; the D is unclear. Per germline, CDR1 SGDLS and CDR2 YYNGEE. This CDR3 has 11 residues. V was cut by 5 bases and J by 6 bases, with 9 bases left in between. CDR3 nucleotides: TGTGCCAGCAGTCCCGCCTCCGAGCAGTACTTC. Translation: CASSPASEQYF.

There are many counts of this clonotype. V is TRBV9 and J is TRBJ1-4; D may be TRBD1 (6 bases). Deletions cut 4 bases from V and 6 bases from J, with 16 bases between. This CDR3 spans 15 amino acids. Germline V lookup: CDR1 SGDLS, CDR2 YYNGEE. This CDR3 is CASSPKTGLYEKLFF. CDR3 sequence (DNA): TGTGCCAGCAGCCCCAAGACAGGACTGTATGAAAAACTGTTTTTT.

The rearrangement links TRBV24-1 to TRBJ1-2; 8 bases agree with TRBD1. The CDR3 consists of 14 residues. Trimming removed 4 bases from V and 6 bases from J; junction bases left unmatched: 6. Germline loops: CDR1 KGHDR, CDR2 SFDVKD. CDR3 DNA sequence: TGTGCCACCAGTGACTCCGGACAGGGTGATGGCTACACCTTC. Its translation: CATSDSGQGDGYTF.

This clonotype was observed at least ten times. V and J are TRBV2 and TRBJ2-5; D call uncertain. This CDR3 contains 12 residues. The V end was cut by 3 bases, the J end by 4 bases, with 6 bases between. From germline, CDR1 is SNHLY and CDR2 FYNNEI. DNA of the CDR3: TGTGCCAGCAGTGACTTGCGAGAGACCCAGTACTTC. Translated, it gives CASSDLRETQYF.

In its sample, this clonotype was seen a few times. V is TRBV24-1 and J is TRBJ2-2, with unresolved D. The germline gives CDR1 KGHDR, CDR2 SFDVKD. The CDR3 has 14 residues. V lost 4 bases and J lost 6, with 11 bases in between. The CDR3 DNA follows: TGTGCCACCAGTGACCGGAGTGTCGCCGGGGAGCTGTTTTTT. It codes for CATSDRSVAGELFF.

Only a few counts were recorded for this clonotype. This sequence joins TRBV19 and TRBJ1-5; no firm D call. V lost 4 bases, J lost 5 bases, and 9 bases lay in between. CDR3 length: 13 amino acids. Germline CDR1 LNHDA, CDR2 SQIVND (reference sequence). In DNA, the CDR3 is TGTGCCAGTAGTACACAGACCGATCAGCCCCAGCATTTT. It specifies CASSTQTDQPQHF. Drawing the rest from reference TRBV19 and TRBJ1-5, the complete variable domain is DGGITQSPKYLFRKEGQNVTLSCEQNLNHDAMYWYRQDPGQGLRLIYYSQIVNDFQKGDIAEGYSVSREKKESFPLTVTSAQKNPTAFYLCASSTQTDQPQHFGDGTRLSIL.

The rearrangement joins TRBV7-3 to TRBJ1-2; 7 nucleotides align to TRBD1. Germline CDR1 SGHTA, CDR2 FQGTGA. V shed 5 bases and J 8 bases; nucleotides not matched to a gene: 8. The CDR3 is 13 amino acids. CDR3 bases: TGTGCCAGCAGCCCTCCGGGGACAGACGGCTACACCTTC. Protein sequence: CASSPPGTDGYTF.